This T cell receptor delta chain originates from a study of human gamma delta and Vdelta1 T cells. The CDR3 is 20 amino acids. Germline values: CDR1 TSWWSYY, CDR2 QGS. Concerning this clone itself: Translating this DNA gives a protein that differs at residue 4 from the TCRdb one, which belongs to a much larger clone; a read error is likely, and the protein shown is this translation.

TCRdb redid the clone calls on the PCR reads with CATT. The sample lists approximately 4,500 delta-chain clones, roughly a quarter seen once, with more than 60% in the top ten. Sequenced: naive CD27+ Vdelta1 gamma-delta T cells from blood. The rearrangement links TRDV1 to TRDJ1; 11 nucleotides line up with TRDD3. The sequence was collected from a human donor in good health. As DNA, the CDR3 is TGTGCCTTAAGGGGCCTTCCACACTTGAACTGGGGGATAAAGACCGATAAACTCATCTTT. Translated: CALRGLPHLNWGIKTDKLIF.